This T cell receptor beta chain stems from a study of a mutant IDH1 vaccine in newly diagnosed glioma. For the study at large: Earlier therapy was either radiotherapy, temozolomide, or both, and most got both. Notes on the study in general: Apparently unrelated to pseudoprogression were changes in the top peripheral T cell clonotypes. Among patients, roughly 95% showed immune responses induced by the vaccine.

V lost 5 bases and J lost 10, with 9 bases in between. CDR1 is SGHNT and CDR2 is YENEEA in the germline V gene. The CDR3 runs to 11 residues. Time point in this sample: week 35, safety follow-up. Every single dose of the vaccine, 300 ug of mutant IDH1 20-mer peptide, came with topical imiquimod. The study gave patients eight vaccinations in weeks 1, 3, 5, 7, 11, 15, 19, 23. Generated by immunoSEQ multiplex PCR, the TCRdb table keeps only in-frame clones and is missing some. The sample lists 25,000 to 30,000 clones, roughly four fifths seen once, with roughly 7.8% in the top ten. A note on this clone: Its antigen is not identified.

The source of this sequence is a man aged 45-60 years with glioma. Source: PBMCs, taken from a glioma patient whose treatment included an IDH1 peptide vaccine. The chain joins TRBV11-3 to TRBJ2-1; no clear D gene. CDR3 region: CASSRSREQFF. CDR3 nucleotide sequence: TGTGCCAGCAGCCGCAGCCGGGAGCAGTTCTTC. The complete variable domain, with remaining parts taken from reference TRBV11-3 and TRBJ2-1, reads EAGVVQSPRYKIIEKKQPVAFWCNPISGHNTLYWYLQNLGQGPELLIRYENEEAVDDSQLPKDRFSAERLKGVDSTLKIQPAELGDSAVYLCASSRSREQFFGPGTRLTVL.